This T cell receptor beta chain was obtained from a study of shared clonotypes between healthy human individuals. Regarding the study as a whole: The naive CD4 repertoires of several donors were compared, and around 5.1% of clonotypes were shared.

Worth noting for this clone: The target antigen is unknown.

For sorted subsets, 150 to 250 ng DNA per replicate equaled 33,000 or so T cell genomes. Data came from immunoSEQ multiplex PCR; TCRdb stores just in-frame clones and leaves some out. Among some 1,600,000 clones listed, 95% to 99% were seen once. The germline V and J ends were trimmed by 4 bases and 6 bases, with 18 bases remaining between them. CDR1 is SGHDT and CDR2 is YYEEEE in the germline V gene. CDR3 length equals 15 residues. This TCR derives from a man younger than 45 in good health. The V and J genes are TRBV5-6 and TRBJ2-3; D tentatively fits TRBD1 or TRBD2 (5 bases each). The sequencing input was naive CD4+ T cells sorted from blood. This sample's subset: CD45RA+ positively selected. CDR3 sequence (DNA): TGTGCCAGCAGCCGCCGGGGACCTGGTGCGGATACGCAGTATTTT. It specifies CASSRRGPGADTQYF.